The 13 T cell receptor beta chains in this list originate from one sample, sequenced in a study of graft-versus-host responses after intestinal transplantation. These receptors are not linked to any known antigen. Some clones are missing from TCRdb's copy, which holds only in-frame ones; the method was immunoSEQ multiplex PCR. The table includes some 50,000 clones, 65% to 85% detected once. This sample comprised unstimulated CD4+ T cells sorted from spleen or lymph node cells, obtained before transplant. The source is a human donor who was the organ donor for an intestinal transplant.

This clone was found a few times. CDR3 amino acids: CASSPPGGGGLSQETQYF. Written as DNA, the CDR3 is TGTGCCAGCAGCCCCCCGGGGGGCGGGGGGCTGTCTCAAGAGACCCAGTACTTC. The chain uses TRBV7-2 and TRBJ2-5, with 8 bases identical to TRBD2. The ends lost 5 bases at V and 2 bases at J; junction bases unmatched: 16. CDR1 SGHTA and CDR2 FQGNSA come from the germline V gene. The CDR3 sequence is 18 residues long.

V and J are TRBV10-3 and TRBJ2-1; no definite D call. In germline, CDR1 is ENHRY, CDR2 SYGVKD. The length of the CDR3 is 14 residues. V lost 7 bases, J lost 6 bases, and 16 bases lay in between. The CDR3 nucleotides read TGTGCCATCAACGGGTCCCCCTGGGGCAATGAGCAGTTCTTC. Translation gives CAINGSPWGNEQFF.

The chain carries TRBV5-1 and TRBJ2-3; D unclear. The CDR3 totals 15 residues. V was cut by 5 bases and J by 0 bases, with 13 bases left in between. Germline loops: CDR1 SGHRS, CDR2 YFSETQ. As DNA, the CDR3 is TGCGCCAGCAGTTTTGGCCCCTCTAGCACAGATACGCAGTATTTT. This encodes CASSFGPSSTDTQYF.

The V and J genes are TRBV6-6 and TRBJ1-1; the D gene is possibly TRBD1 (5 bases). The CDR3 consists of 14 residues. V lost 2 bases, J lost 7 bases, and 14 bases lay in between. Germline V CDR1 and CDR2: MNHNY, SVGAGI (reference sequence). The CDR3 spells CASSYVRVGGEAFF. The CDR3 DNA sequence: TGTGCCAGCAGTTACGTCAGGGTGGGTGGTGAAGCTTTCTTT.

The chain couples TRBV4-1 to TRBJ1-3, with a possible D match to TRBD1 (5 bases). Trimming took off 0 bases at V and 2 bases at J, with 20 bases between the two ends. This CDR3 has 19 amino acids. Germline V lookup: CDR1 MGHRA, CDR2 YSYEKL. The CDR3 loop reads CASSQESYWGTGAGNTIYF. In DNA form, the CDR3 reads TGCGCCAGCAGCCAAGAAAGTTATTGGGGCACAGGAGCTGGAAACACCATATATTTT.

The sample holds a few counts of this clone. This rearrangement joins TRBV11-2 to TRBJ2-3, with 11 bases matching TRBD2. With V trimmed by 1 base and J by 3 bases, 0 bases remained unmatched. The CDR3 contains 15 residues. CDR1 is SGHAT, CDR2 FQNNGV, per germline. The CDR3: CASSLGTSGTDTQYF. The CDR3 coding sequence is TGTGCCAGCAGCTTAGGGACTAGCGGGACAGATACGCAGTATTTT.

The chain carries TRBV25-1 and TRBJ2-5, with a weak D call TRBD1 (6 bases). Germline CDR1 is MGHDK and CDR2 is SYGVNS. CDR3 length equals 14 residues. The ends were cut back, 1 base at V and 5 bases at J, with 11 bases in the middle. The CDR3 DNA reads as TGTGCCAGCAGTGAATGGGGGCTCTTGGAGACCCAGTACTTC. Amino acid sequence: CASSEWGLLETQYF.

CDR3 bases: TGCGCCAGCAGCCAAAGCTGGGGGGGCGGGGGACCCACAGATACGCAGTATTTT. Its translation is CASSQSWGGGGPTDTQYF. The chain couples TRBV4-3 to TRBJ2-3, with a possible D match to TRBD2 (7 bases). This CDR3 has 18 amino acids. Germline CDR1 LGHNA, CDR2 YSLEER. V gave up 2 bases and J gave up 2 bases, with 20 bases separating them.

The chain carries TRBV7-2 and TRBJ1-3; D is perhaps TRBD1 (5 bases). Trimming removed 3 bases from V and 0 bases from J, with 6 bases in between. CDR1 SGHTA and CDR2 FQGNSA come from the germline V gene. The CDR3 extends over 14 amino acids. The CDR3 loop reads CASSFDSSGNTIYF. Here the CDR3 DNA reads TGTGCCAGCAGCTTTGACAGCTCTGGAAACACCATATATTTT.

The rearrangement joins TRBV30 to TRBJ2-3; TRBD1 or TRBD2 may be the D gene (6 bases each). The CDR3 is 14 amino acids. In germline, CDR1 is GTSNPN, CDR2 SVGIG (reference sequence). Trimming took 5 bases from V and 4 from J, leaving 16 bases between them. CDR3: CAWCEGGLADTQYF. In DNA, the CDR3 is TGTGCCTGGTGCGAGGGGGGACTCGCAGATACGCAGTATTTT.

Written as DNA, the CDR3 is TGTGCCAGCAGCTCTGGGACCTCGAACACTGAAGCTTTCTTT. It is translated as CASSSGTSNTEAFF. The chain joins TRBV7-2 to TRBJ1-1; TRBD1 is a possible D gene (5 bases). V was cut by 4 bases and J by 1 base, with 10 bases left in between. CDR3 length: 14 amino acids. The germline gives CDR1 SGHTA, CDR2 FQGNSA.

Details on this clone: One end of the junction varies from germline; a read error may be responsible. The V call is TRBV6-5, the J call TRBJ2-7, with 12 bases fitting TRBD1. The CDR3 contains 14 residues. Germline loops: CDR1 MNHEY, CDR2 SVGAGI. CDR3 residues: CASRGTGQGAKRHF. DNA of the CDR3: TGTGCCAGCAGAGGGACGGGACAGGGGGCTAAGCGGCACTTC.

The chain employs TRBV4-1 and TRBJ1-3; 9 nucleotides match TRBD1. Losses at the gene ends were 4 bases for V and 2 bases for J; bases not matched to a gene: 0. The germline gives CDR1 MGHRA, CDR2 YSYEKL. CDR3 length: 14 amino acids. The CDR3 nucleotides are TGCGCCAGCAGCCGACAGGGGGCTGGAAACACCATATATTTT. Amino acid sequence: CASSRQGAGNTIYF.